This T cell receptor beta chain was recovered during a study of response to subunit inactivated influenza vaccine. TCRdb passed the RT-PCR reads through MiXCR, listing each CDR3 protein once. In the table there are over 400,000 distinct CDR3 sequences, roughly 9.8% of which are singletons. This clonotype has a count of ten or more. The V and J ends lost 2 bases and 2 bases respectively, with 5 bases between them. CDR1 is SGHTA and CDR2 is FQGNSA in the germline V gene. The CDR3 covers 13 residues. This material consisted of PBMCs from blood, taken 35 to 45 days after vaccination. The V call is TRBV7-2, the J call TRBJ2-3; D is unclear. The TCR comes from a man in his forties or fifties who received an inactivated influenza vaccine. DNA of the CDR3: TGTGCCAGCAGCTTATCGATCACAGATACGCAGTATTTT. Its translation is CASSLSITDTQYF.